The 31 T cell receptor beta chains below come from one sample, sequenced in a study of T cell responses to AZD1222 COVID-19 vaccine. Assay used: immunoSEQ multiplex PCR; TCRdb lists only in-frame clones, some missing. The top ten clones hold about 8% of a sample with 150,000 or so clones, approximately 83% of them seen once. The specimen comprised peripheral blood, sampled on day 0 of AZD1222 vaccination. These receptors came from an adult in good health.

The chain employs TRBV18 and TRBJ1-3, with 9 bases identical to TRBD1. The germline V gene has CDR1 KGHSH and CDR2 LQKENI. The V and J ends lost 4 bases and 2 bases, in that order; junction bases with no gene match: 3. The CDR3 consists of 15 residues. CDR3 region: CASSQDRGTGNTIYF. In nucleotides, the CDR3 is TGTGCCAGCTCACAGGACAGGGGCACTGGAAACACCATATATTTT. The full variable domain, rest sourced from reference TRBV18 and TRBJ1-3, is NAGVMQNPRHLVRRRGQEARLRCSPMKGHSHVYWYRQLPEEGLKFMVYLQKENIIDESGMPKERFSAEFPKEGPSILRIQQVVRGDSAAYFCASSQDRGTGNTIYFGEGSWLTVV.

The chain employs TRBV28 and TRBJ2-2, with a weak D call TRBD1 (5 bases). Trimming took 7 bases from V and 2 from J, leaving 14 bases between them. CDR3 size: 15 residues. Germline lookup yields CDR1 MDHEN and CDR2 SYDVKM. The CDR3 region is CASNWFRGNTGELFF. DNA for the CDR3: TGTGCCAGCAATTGGTTTAGGGGAAACACCGGGGAGCTGTTTTTT. Full variable domain (outside the CDR3, taken from reference TRBV28 and TRBJ2-2): DVKVTQSSRYLVKRTGEKVFLECVQDMDHENMFWYRQDPGLGLRLIYFSYDVKMKEKGDIPEGYSVSREKKERFSLILESASTNQTSMYLCASNWFRGNTGELFFGEGSRLTVL.

The genes are TRBV18 and TRBJ2-3; TRBD2 is a possible D gene (6 bases). From germline, CDR1 is KGHSH and CDR2 LQKENI. The germline V and J ends were trimmed by 1 base and 3 bases, with 11 bases remaining between them. The length of the CDR3 is 15 residues. Written as DNA, the CDR3 is TGTGCCAGCTCACCACAGTACGCGGGGACAGATACGCAGTATTTT. It is translated as CASSPQYAGTDTQYF.

The chain links TRBV3-1 (or the pseudogene TRBV3-2) to TRBJ1-5; 8 positions agree with TRBD1. Per germline, CDR1 LGHDT and CDR2 YNNKEL (reference sequence). Trimming at V came to 4 bases and at J to 6 bases, leaving 2 bases not matched to a gene. This CDR3 is built from 13 residues. CDR3 in DNA: TGTGCCAGCAGCCCAGGGGGCTTTCAGCCCCAGCATTTT. Its protein is CASSPGGFQPQHF.

The chain couples TRBV2 to TRBJ2-3; 7 bases match TRBD2. The CDR3 length is 15 residues. CDR1 and CDR2 from the germline V gene are SNHLY and FYNNEI. V lost 4 bases, J lost 2 bases, and 6 bases stayed unmatched. In nucleotides, the CDR3 is TGTGCCAGCAGTGGGGAAGCGGGAATCACAGATACGCAGTATTTT. The encoded protein is CASSGEAGITDTQYF. Full variable domain (remainder filled in from reference TRBV2 and TRBJ2-3): EPEVTQTPSHQVTQMGQEVILRCVPISNHLYFYWYRQILGQKVEFLVSFYNNEISEKSEIFDDQFSVERPDGSNFTLKIRSTKLEDSAMYFCASSGEAGITDTQYFGPGTRLTVL.

The rearrangement links TRBV19 to TRBJ1-1, with 7 bases that match TRBD1. The germline gives CDR1 LNHDA, CDR2 SQIVND (reference sequence). This CDR3 is 14 amino acids long. V gave up 3 bases and J gave up 5 bases; unmatched junction bases: 6. The CDR3 is CASSISIRGTEAFF. CDR3 sequence (DNA): TGTGCCAGTAGTATCTCAATCAGGGGGACTGAAGCTTTCTTT.

The rearrangement joins TRBV6-5 to TRBJ1-6; D unresolved. In germline, CDR1 is MNHEY, CDR2 SVGAGI. Trimming shortened V by 4 bases and J by 6 bases, and 10 bases separated the two germline ends. This CDR3 spans 14 amino acids. CDR3 sequence reads: CASSSSPGNSPLHF. CDR3 in DNA: TGTGCCAGCAGTTCATCCCCTGGTAATTCACCCCTCCACTTT.

Remarks on this clone: The same CDR3 is also encoded by other DNA sequences in this sample. The chain carries TRBV11-2 and TRBJ1-2; perhaps TRBD1 as D (5 bases). Trimming left V 1 base short and J 2 bases short, with 8 bases between. The CDR3 contains 14 residues. Germline V CDR1 and CDR2: SGHAT, FQNNGV. The CDR3 bases are TGTGCCAGCAGCTTAGGAGAGGGGAACTATGGCTACACCTTC. It codes for CASSLGEGNYGYTF.

The sample holds one count of this clone. The chain links TRBV6-5 to TRBJ2-3; no firm D call. Germline-derived CDR1 and CDR2 are MNHEY and SVGAGI. Between the trimmed V and J ends, which lost 4 bases and 1 base, there was a span of 9 bases. The CDR3 has 14 residues. CDR3 loop: CASSSPDRTDTQYF. As DNA, the CDR3 is TGTGCCAGCAGTTCGCCCGACCGCACAGATACGCAGTATTTT.

CDR3 loop: CASSPEVPSGNTIYF. CDR3 bases: TGTGCCAGCAGCCCAGAGGTGCCCTCTGGAAACACCATATATTTT. This chain joins TRBV4-2 and TRBJ1-3; D is unclear. V lost 4 bases, J lost 0 bases, and 10 bases lay in between. Germline-derived CDR1 and CDR2 are LGHNA and YNFKEQ. This CDR3 comprises 15 residues.

This chain connects TRBV5-6 to TRBJ2-7; D ambiguous. Germline V gene lookup returns CDR1 SGHDT and CDR2 YYEEEE. The length of the CDR3 is 13 residues. Trimming took 4 bases from V and 2 from J, leaving 10 bases between them. The CDR3 loop is CASSRAGTYEQYF. In DNA form, the CDR3 reads TGTGCCAGCAGCCGCGCTGGGACCTACGAGCAGTACTTC.

A note on this clone: A read error may account for a junction end that differs from germline. The sample contains more than one DNA sequence encoding this CDR3. The genes are TRBV10-1 and TRBJ1-1; unclear D gene. Germline CDR1 is WNHNN and CDR2 is SYGVQD (reference sequence). This CDR3 spans 13 amino acids. DNA for the CDR3: TGCGCCAGCAGCGAGTCGGGTAACACTGAAGCTTTCTTT. Amino acid sequence: CASSESGNTEAFF.

In its sample, this clone was seen a few times. The chain couples TRBV5-1 to TRBJ2-7; D assignment may be TRBD1 or TRBD2 (5 bases each). CDR1 is SGHRS and CDR2 is YFSETQ in the germline V gene. Between the trimmed V and J ends, which lost 6 bases and 7 bases, there was a span of 17 bases. The length of the CDR3 is 13 residues. The CDR3 region is CASTDAPEGEQYF. The CDR3 DNA is TGCGCCAGCACGGACGCCCCTGAGGGGGAGCAGTACTTC. The full variable domain, its missing parts supplied by reference TRBV5-1 and TRBJ2-7, is KAGVTQTPRYLIKTRGQQVTLSCSPISGHRSVSWYQQTPGQGLQFLFEYFSETQRNKGNFPGRFSGRQFSNSRSEMNVSTLELGDSALYLCASTDAPEGEQYFGPGTRLTVT.

The table lists this clone with a few counts. The chain is built from TRBV5-1 and TRBJ2-5; TRBD2 aligns across 7 bases. The CDR3 totals 14 residues. Unmatched junction bases numbered 4, after V lost 2 bases and J lost 3 bases. Germline V CDR1 and CDR2: SGHRS, YFSETQ. CDR3 in DNA: TGCGCCAGCAGCTTAAGGGGAGGGGAAGAGACCCAGTACTTC. Translated, it gives CASSLRGGEETQYF.

This chain joins TRBV5-1 and TRBJ1-6; 9 bases line up with TRBD1. The germline CDR1 and CDR2 sequences are SGHRS and YFSETQ. J lost 7 bases, V lost 2 bases, and 7 bases had no gene match. The CDR3 sequence is 16 residues long. For the CDR3, the DNA is TGCGCCAGCAGCTTCTCCCCGGGACAGGGAAATTCACCCCTCCACTTT. Translated: CASSFSPGQGNSPLHF.

This clone was detected only a few times. The chain combines TRBV13 with TRBJ1-3; possibly TRBD1 for D (5 bases). V lost 4 bases to trimming and J lost 3 bases, with 7 bases between them. The CDR3 consists of 13 residues. Germline CDR1 PRHDT, CDR2 FYEKMQ (reference sequence). The CDR3: CASSSGFGNTIYF. The CDR3 DNA is TGTGCCAGCAGCTCAGGGTTTGGAAACACCATATATTTT. The variable domain in full, with the rest retrieved from reference TRBV13 and TRBJ1-3, is AAGVIQSPRHLIKEKRETATLKCYPIPRHDTVYWYQQGPGQDPQFLISFYEKMQSDKGSIPDRFSAQQFSDYHSELNMSSLELGDSALYFCASSSGFGNTIYFGEGSWLTVV.

The chain joins TRBV5-1 to TRBJ2-2, with D perhaps matching TRBD1 (6 bases). V was clipped by 5 bases and J by 3 bases, with 23 bases between them. CDR1 SGHRS and CDR2 YFSETQ come from the germline V gene. CDR3 size: 18 residues. Written as DNA, the CDR3 is TGCGCCAGCAGTCTTGGGGTTCCGGACAGAGAATACACCGGGGAGCTGTTTTTT. Translation gives CASSLGVPDREYTGELFF.

The J gene is TRBJ1-3, the V gene TRBV5-1; TRBD1 matches 10 bases. Germline assignment: CDR1 SGHRS and CDR2 YFSETQ. This CDR3 contains 17 residues. Trimming removed 4 bases from V and 7 bases from J; junction bases left unmatched: 14. The CDR3 DNA follows: TGCGCCAGCAGCCCGGTAGGGACAGGGGAAAGGGGCAACACCATATATTTT. Translation gives CASSPVGTGERGNTIYF.

V usage is TRBV2 and J usage is TRBJ2-1; the D is unclear. With 6 bases removed from V and 4 bases from J, the gap between germline ends came to 16 bases. The CDR3 is 15 amino acids. CDR1 SNHLY and CDR2 FYNNEI come from the germline V gene. CDR3 sequence reads: CASRGTRSGYNEQFF. The DNA for the CDR3 is TGTGCCAGCAGGGGAACAAGGTCGGGTTACAATGAGCAGTTCTTC.

In its sample, this clone was seen once. This sequence joins TRBV18 and TRBJ1-6; the match to TRBD1 covers 9 bases. Germline lookup yields CDR1 KGHSH and CDR2 LQKENI. This CDR3 contains 15 residues. Unmatched junction bases numbered 4, after V lost 3 bases and J lost 7 bases. The DNA of the CDR3 is TGTGCCAGCTCACCCGGGGACAGGGACAATTCACCCCTCCACTTT. It translates to CASSPGDRDNSPLHF. The complete variable domain, with remaining parts taken from reference TRBV18 and TRBJ1-6, reads NAGVMQNPRHLVRRRGQEARLRCSPMKGHSHVYWYRQLPEEGLKFMVYLQKENIIDESGMPKERFSAEFPKEGPSILRIQQVVRGDSAAYFCASSPGDRDNSPLHFGNGTRLTVT.

CDR3 residues: CASSPLASLSPLHF. The DNA for the CDR3 is TGTGCCAGCAGCCCCTTGGCCAGCCTTTCACCCCTCCACTTT. This chain joins TRBV6-5 and TRBJ1-6, with D unclear. Trimming left V 6 bases short and J 9 bases short, with 15 bases between. CDR1 MNHEY and CDR2 SVGAGI come from the germline V gene. CDR3 size: 14 residues.

The chain employs TRBV2 and TRBJ2-2, with a weak D call TRBD2 (6 bases). The germline V gene encodes CDR1 SNHLY and CDR2 FYNNEI. Trimming stripped 9 bases from V and 1 base from J, with 18 bases between. The CDR3 consists of 16 residues. CDR3 amino acids: CASSREVLGNTGELFF. CDR3 in DNA: TGTGCCAGTTCCAGGGAGGTTCTGGGGAACACCGGGGAGCTGTTTTTT.

The rearrangement uses TRBV3-1 (or the pseudogene TRBV3-2) and TRBJ2-3; 7 positions agree with TRBD2. Germline trimming cut 2 bases from V and 4 bases from J; bases unmatched to any gene: 6. This CDR3 contains 15 residues. Germline V lookup: CDR1 LGHDT, CDR2 YNNKEL (reference sequence). CDR3 DNA sequence: TGTGCCAGCAGCCAATTTAGCGGGCACGCAGATACGCAGTATTTT. Amino acid sequence: CASSQFSGHADTQYF.

The chain recombines TRBV28 with TRBJ1-5; no clear D. The V gene lost 3 bases and the J gene lost 0 bases, with 12 bases spanning the gap. Germline CDR1 and CDR2: MDHEN and SYDVKM. CDR3 length: 16 residues. The CDR3 is CASSLKEGYSNQPQHF. Here the CDR3 DNA reads TGTGCCAGCAGTTTGAAGGAGGGATATAGCAATCAGCCCCAGCATTTT.

With regard to this clone: The sample has other DNA sequences that encode this CDR3 too. V and J are TRBV28 and TRBJ2-2; D unresolved. CDR3 length: 12 amino acids. Trimming removed 4 bases from V and 8 bases from J, with 8 bases in between. Germline assignment: CDR1 MDHEN and CDR2 SYDVKM. The CDR3 protein is CASSSPGGELFF. The CDR3 bases are TGTGCCAGCAGTTCTCCCGGTGGGGAGCTGTTTTTT.

The chain combines TRBV29-1 with TRBJ1-1; D remains unclear. CDR1 SQVTM and CDR2 ANQGSEA come from the germline V gene. The CDR3 is 14 amino acids. Deletions cut 1 base from V and 13 bases from J, with 22 bases between. The CDR3 spells CSVEVITGTLQLFF. The CDR3 DNA reads TGCAGCGTTGAAGTAATTACGGGCACCCTACAGCTTTTCTTT.

This sequence joins TRBV2 and TRBJ2-7, with 9 positions matching TRBD1. Germline V gene data show CDR1 as SNHLY and CDR2 as FYNNEI. The trim removed 5 bases at V and 7 bases at J, leaving 9 bases unmatched. The CDR3 runs to 14 residues. The CDR3 sequence: CASSTGTGFWEQYF. Here the CDR3 DNA reads TGTGCCAGCAGTACCGGGACAGGGTTTTGGGAGCAGTACTTC.

This clone appeared once. This chain joins TRBV28 and TRBJ1-2, with 7 bases lining up with TRBD1. This CDR3 spans 13 amino acids. Per the germline V gene, CDR1 is MDHEN and CDR2 is SYDVKM. After removal of 3 bases from V and 7 bases from J, the junction contained 5 bases not matched to a gene. CDR3 sequence reads: CASSFGRGAGYTF. The CDR3 nucleotides read TGTGCCAGCAGTTTTGGCAGGGGGGCTGGCTACACCTTC.

The chain joins TRBV6-5 to TRBJ1-6, with D possibly matching TRBD1 (6 bases). Germline V lookup: CDR1 MNHEY, CDR2 SVGAGI. CDR3 length: 15 residues. V was clipped by 5 bases and J by 7 bases, with 15 bases between them. The CDR3 protein is CASSPSGTWNSPLHF. CDR3 DNA sequence: TGTGCCAGCAGTCCGTCCGGGACATGGAATTCACCCCTCCACTTT.

The rearrangement joins TRBV19 to TRBJ2-7; TRBD2 aligns across 7 bases. The CDR3 extends over 17 amino acids. J lost 2 bases, V lost 5 bases, and 15 bases had no gene match. CDR1 and CDR2 from the germline V gene are LNHDA and SQIVND (reference sequence). The CDR3 coding sequence is TGTGCCAGTAGTCCCCCGGCTCTCGGGAGGCTTGCCTACGAGCAGTACTTC. It codes for CASSPPALGRLAYEQYF.

A single count supports this clone. This chain joins TRBV11-2 and TRBJ1-2; no clear D gene. Trimming left V 5 bases short and J 2 bases short, with 12 bases between. The CDR3 has 14 amino acids. Germline CDR1 SGHAT, CDR2 FQNNGV. The CDR3 bases are TGTGCCAGCAGCGAAGGCGGAGTCAACTATGGCTACACCTTC. It translates to CASSEGGVNYGYTF.